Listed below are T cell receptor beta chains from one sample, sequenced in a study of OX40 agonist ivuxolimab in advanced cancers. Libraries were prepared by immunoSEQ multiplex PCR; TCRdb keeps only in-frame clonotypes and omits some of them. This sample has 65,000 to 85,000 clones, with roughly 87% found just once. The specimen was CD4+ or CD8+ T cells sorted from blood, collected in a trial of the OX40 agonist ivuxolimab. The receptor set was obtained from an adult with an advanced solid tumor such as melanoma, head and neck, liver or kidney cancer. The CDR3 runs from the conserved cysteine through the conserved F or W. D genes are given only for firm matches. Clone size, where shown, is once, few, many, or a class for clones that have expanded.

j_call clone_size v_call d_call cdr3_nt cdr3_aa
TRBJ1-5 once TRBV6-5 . TGTGCCAGCAGTTACGACGGCTATCAGCCCCAGCATTTT CASSYDGYQPQHF
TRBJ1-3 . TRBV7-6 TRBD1 TGTGCCAGCAGCCGAGTCGGACAGGGGGCGTCTGGAAACACCATATATTTT CASSRVGQGASGNTIYF
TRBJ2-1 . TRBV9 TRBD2 TGTGCCAGCAGCTTCAGACTAGCGGGAGGATCGTTAAAGTACAATGAGCAGTTCTTC CASSFRLAGGSLKYNEQFF
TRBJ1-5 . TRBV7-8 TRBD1 TGTGCCAGCAGCTTATATAACCCTGCAGGGGGCTTCATCAATCAGCCCCAGCATTTT CASSLYNPAGGFINQPQHF
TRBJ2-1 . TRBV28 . TGTGCCAGCAGTCCATCCGGGACGCACGGCAATGAGCAGTTCTTC CASSPSGTHGNEQFF
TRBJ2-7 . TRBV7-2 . TGTGCCAGCAGCTCTGCGTACGAGCAGTACTTC CASSSAYEQYF
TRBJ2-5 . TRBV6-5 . TGTGCCAGCAGTGGAGCGGCTTCGGGGGAGACCCAGTACTTC CASSGAASGETQYF
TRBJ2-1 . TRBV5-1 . TGCGCCAGCAGCTTGGGTTATGAGCAGTTCTTC CASSLGYEQFF
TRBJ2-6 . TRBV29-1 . TGCAGCGGGAACCTAGGGGGCTCTGGGGCCAACGTCCTGACTTTC CSGNLGGSGANVLTF
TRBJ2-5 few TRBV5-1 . TGCGCCAGCAGCTTGTCGGGCTACCAAGAGACCCAGTACTTC CASSLSGYQETQYF
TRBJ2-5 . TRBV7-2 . TGTGCCAGCAGCTTAGTGGCCCTACAGAGTCAAGAGACCCAGTACTTC CASSLVALQSQETQYF
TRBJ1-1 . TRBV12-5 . TGTGCTAGTGGTTTTTACAGGAACACTGAAGCTTTCTTT CASGFYRNTEAFF
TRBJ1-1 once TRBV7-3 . TGTGCCAGCAGCCCCCGAGGGGGAAGCAACACTGAAGCTTTCTTT CASSPRGGSNTEAFF
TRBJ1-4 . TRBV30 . TGTGCCTGGAGTGTAAGGACAGCAACTAATGAAAAACTGTTTTTT CAWSVRTATNEKLFF
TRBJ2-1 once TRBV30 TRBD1 TGTGCCTGGAGGCAAAAATACAGGGGTAATGAGCAGTTCTTC CAWRQKYRGNEQFF
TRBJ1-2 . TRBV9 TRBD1 TGTGCCAGCAGCTCATGGACAGGGACTAAATCCGGCTACACCTTC CASSSWTGTKSGYTF
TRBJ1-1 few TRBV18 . TGTGCCAGCTCACCGGGACGGAACACTGAAGCTTTCTTT CASSPGRNTEAFF
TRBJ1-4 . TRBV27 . TGTGCCAGCAGCCCCAGCCGCGTCACGGTACCCCACCCGGACGAAAAACTGTTTTTT CASSPSRVTVPHPDEKLFF
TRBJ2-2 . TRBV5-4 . TGTGCCAGCACCTCATCCGGGACAAGAACCGGGGAGCTGTTTTTT CASTSSGTRTGELFF
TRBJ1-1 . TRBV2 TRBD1 TGTGCCAGCAACCGGGACAGGGGGCGGGTCACTGAAGCTTTCTTT CASNRDRGRVTEAFF
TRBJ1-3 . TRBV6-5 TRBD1 TGTGCCAGCAGTCCAGGGGGATCTGGAAACACCATATATTTT CASSPGGSGNTIYF
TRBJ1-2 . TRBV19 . TGTGCCAGTAGTTACGACAGGACCACTAACTATGGCTACACCTTC CASSYDRTTNYGYTF
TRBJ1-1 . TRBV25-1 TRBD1 TGTGCCAGCATTGCCGGGACAGGCGCTCCCACTGAAGCTTTCTTT CASIAGTGAPTEAFF
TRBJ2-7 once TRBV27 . TGTGCCACCCCAGGCTCCTACGAGCAGTACTTC CATPGSYEQYF
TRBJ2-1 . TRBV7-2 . TGTGCCAGCAGCCCAAGGGGGGCGGGGGAGTCCTACAATGAGCAGTTCTTC CASSPRGAGESYNEQFF
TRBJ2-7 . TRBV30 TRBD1 TGTGCCTGGACCCCCCCAGGAAGGGACAGGTCAGGTAACGAGCAGTACTTC CAWTPPGRDRSGNEQYF